This is a list of T cell receptor beta chains from one sample in a study of blood T cell repertoires in COVID-19. Sequencing was performed with immunoSEQ multiplex PCR; in TCRdb, only in-frame clones are kept and a portion is missing. Counted here are around 300,000 clones, 89% occurring once; the ten biggest clones make up roughly 2.3%. Sequencing was performed on peripheral blood. The receptor source for this set is a man aged 50 or older with acute or convalescent COVID-19. The CDR3 runs from the conserved cysteine through the conserved F or W. The order of the fields is V gene, clone size, D gene, CDR3 length, J gene, CDR3 DNA, CDR3 protein. A D gene is named only where the DNA matches it firmly. Rows give clone size only sometimes, using once, few, many, or a class for an expanded clone.

TRBV18	.	.	11	TRBJ2-4	TGTGCCAGCTCAAGTCAGAACATTCAGTACTTC	CASSSQNIQYF
TRBV18	.	.	13	TRBJ2-5	TGTGCCAGCTCCCCGAGGAATGAAGAGACCCAGTACTTC	CASSPRNEETQYF
TRBV19	.	.	15	TRBJ1-5	TGTGCCAGTAGTATAGGTGGGGGCTCCAATCAGCCCCAGCATTTT	CASSIGGGSNQPQHF
TRBV5-1	.	.	14	TRBJ1-1	TGCGCCAGCAGTTCACAGGGAAGCGACACTGAAGCTTTCTTT	CASSSQGSDTEAFF
TRBV5-1	.	TRBD2	16	TRBJ2-3	TGCGCCAGCAGCTTGTTCGGGGGGGCCGGCACAGATACGCAGTATTTT	CASSLFGGAGTDTQYF
TRBV7-9	.	.	15	TRBJ1-1	TGTGCCTGGAGGGACGGATATATTATGAACACTGAAGCTTTCTTT	CAWRDGYIMNTEAFF
TRBV11-2	.	TRBD1	13	TRBJ1-4	TGTGCCAGCAGCCTCGGGACAGAAGAAAAACTGTTTTTT	CASSLGTEEKLFF
TRBV18	.	TRBD1	14	TRBJ1-1	TGTGCCAGCTCCCCACAGGGGGCTTTTCGTGAAGCTTTCTTT	CASSPQGAFREAFF
TRBV12-5	.	.	13	TRBJ2-1	TGTGCTAGTGGTTCGGACAGCCACAATGAGCAGTTCTTC	CASGSDSHNEQFF
TRBV5-1	.	.	14	TRBJ2-1	TGCGCCAGCAGCTTGTTATCAGAGGCCCATGAGCAGTTCTTC	CASSLLSEAHEQFF
TRBV2	.	.	12	TRBJ2-3	TGTGCCAGCGGGGCCTACACAGATACGCAGTATTTT	CASGAYTDTQYF
TRBV25-1	once	TRBD2	16	TRBJ2-5	TGTGCCAGCAGTGACCCAGGTTACGGGGGGAGGGAGACCCAGTACTTC	CASSDPGYGGRETQYF
TRBV5-1	.	TRBD2	15	TRBJ2-7	TGCGCCAGCAGCGGACGGCTACCGGGGGGGAGCGAGCAGTACTTC	CASSGRLPGGSEQYF
TRBV13	.	.	13	TRBJ2-5	TGTGCCAGCAGCTTAGACAGGCAAGAGACCCAGTACTTC	CASSLDRQETQYF
TRBV12-3/TRBV12-4	.	.	12	TRBJ1-5	TGTGCCAGCGGCCCGGGGGGTCAGCCCCAGCATTTT	CASGPGGQPQHF
TRBV9	.	.	14	TRBJ2-1	TGTGCCAGCAGCGTAGTAGGGGCGTCCAATGAGCAGTTCTTC	CASSVVGASNEQFF
TRBV18	.	.	14	TRBJ2-7	TGTGCCAGCTCAGCCCCTCAGGGATCCTACGAGCAGTACTTC	CASSAPQGSYEQYF
TRBV27	.	TRBD1	17	TRBJ1-1	TGTGCCAGCAGTTTAAGGTGGACAGGGGGAATGAACACTGAAGCTTTCTTT	CASSLRWTGGMNTEAFF
TRBV6-5	.	.	12	TRBJ1-6	TGTGCCAGCAGCCGTTCCGATTCACCCCTCCACTTT	CASSRSDSPLHF
TRBV6-6	once	TRBD1	16	TRBJ1-5	TGTGCCAGCAGTTACTTCATGGGACAGAGCAATCAGCCCCAGCATTTT	CASSYFMGQSNQPQHF
TRBV10-3	once	TRBD1	12	TRBJ1-1	TGTGCCATCAGACAGGGGGCTGATTTAGCTTTCTTT	CAIRQGADLAFF
TRBV19	.	.	18	TRBJ1-6	TGTGCCAGTAGTATATCTGGACCGGGGAGCTCCTATAATTCACCCCTCCACTTT	CASSISGPGSSYNSPLHF
TRBV6-5	.	TRBD1	13	TRBJ1-2	TGTGCCGCCCGGACAGGCCGGCGCTATGGCTACACCTTC	CAARTGRRYGYTF
TRBV5-1	.	TRBD1	15	TRBJ1-6	TGCGCCAGCAGCGGGGGACAGGGTCTTTATTCACCCCTCCACTTT	CASSGGQGLYSPLHF
TRBV21-1	.	.	15	TRBJ1-1	TGTGCCAGCGGCGACAGGGGGGTAAAGAACACTGAAGCTTTCTTT	CASGDRGVKNTEAFF
TRBV14	once	TRBD2	14	TRBJ2-3	TGTGCCAGCAGCCGCGGGGGGAGCACAGATACGCAGTATTTT	CASSRGGSTDTQYF
TRBV7-3	.	.	14	TRBJ2-2	TGTGCCAGCAGCTTGCCGGGTCGCACCGGGGAGCTGTTTTTT	CASSLPGRTGELFF
TRBV5-4	once	TRBD1	17	TRBJ1-2	TGTGCCAGCAGCTTGGGAACCGGGACAGGGATTGTCTATGGCTACACCTTC	CASSLGTGTGIVYGYTF
TRBV2	.	.	13	TRBJ2-1	TGTGCCAGCAACATGGGGCAGGGGGGTGAGCAGTTCTTC	CASNMGQGGEQFF
TRBV19	.	.	17	TRBJ1-2	TGTGCCAGTAGTTCGACAGCCTTGGAGGGCCAATATGAGGGCTACACCTTC	CASSSTALEGQYEGYTF
TRBV4-1	.	.	16	TRBJ2-1	TGCGCCAGCAGCCAAATCGACATTCTCGCCTACAATGAGCAGTTCTTC	CASSQIDILAYNEQFF
TRBV7-2	.	.	13	TRBJ1-1	TGTGCCAGCAGAACCACGGTGAACACTGAAGCTTTCTTT	CASRTTVNTEAFF